The rows below give T cell receptor beta chains drawn from one sample of a study of early T cells in non-severe SARS-CoV-2 infection. TCRdb analysed the 5' RACE reads with MiXCR anew, one entry per CDR3 protein. Here the sample spans about 72,000 distinct CDR3 sequences, roughly a tenth being singletons. Sample: whole blood, taken at baseline. These receptors were collected from an adult who was a healthcare worker with PCR-confirmed SARS-CoV-2 infection or an uninfected control (not recorded which). Each CDR3 is given with its conserved first and last residue. D genes are given only for firm matches. Rows give clone size only sometimes, using once, few, many, or a class for an expanded clone.

j_gene,d_gene,v_gene,abundance,CDR3nt,CDR3aa
TRBJ2-3,NA,TRBV7-2,once,TGTGCCAGCAGCTTAGACAGGATTGTCACAGATACGCAGTATTTT,CASSLDRIVTDTQYF
TRBJ2-7,TRBD2,TRBV6-2/TRBV6-3,few,TGTGCCAGCAGTTACAGCGGGGGGACCTACGAGCAGTACTTC,CASSYSGGTYEQYF
TRBJ2-3,NA,TRBV7-3,NA,TGTGCCAGCAGCGTACAGGGAAACACAGATACGCAGTATTTT,CASSVQGNTDTQYF
TRBJ2-3,NA,TRBV12-3/TRBV12-4,few,TGTGCCAGCAGTTTAGAGGTACCTACAGATACGCAGTATTTT,CASSLEVPTDTQYF
TRBJ2-7,NA,TRBV3-1,NA,TGTGCCAGCAGCCTCCACGGGACTCCACATTACTTC,CASSLHGTPHYF
TRBJ2-1,TRBD2,TRBV6-5,NA,TGTGCCAGCAGCCCGGGACTAGCGGCCTACAATGAGCAGTTCTTC,CASSPGLAAYNEQFF
TRBJ1-1,NA,TRBV12-3/TRBV12-4,few,TGTGCCAGCAGTTTTTTGAGAGCTGAAGCTTTCTTT,CASSFLRAEAFF
TRBJ2-3,NA,TRBV3-1,once,TGTGCCAGCAGCCAAGAGGGATGGGGGGACCGCACAGATACGCAGTATTTT,CASSQEGWGDRTDTQYF
TRBJ1-1,TRBD1,TRBV28,many,TGTGCCAGCAGCTCGGACAGGGTCAACACTGAAGCTTTCTTT,CASSSDRVNTEAFF
TRBJ1-1,NA,TRBV28,many,TGTGCCAGCAGTTTCATAAACAGGGTGAACACTGAAGCTTTCTTT,CASSFINRVNTEAFF
TRBJ1-6,NA,TRBV19,NA,TGTGCCAGTAGTTTACAGGGATACGCACCCCTCCACTTT,CASSLQGYAPLHF
TRBJ2-2,TRBD2,TRBV19,NA,TGTGCCAGTACCATCACTAGCGGGGGACCCAACACCGGGGAGCTGTTTTTT,CASTITSGGPNTGELFF
TRBJ1-4,NA,TRBV20-1,many,TGCAGTGCCAGGACACCCCCGTATGAAAAACTGTTTTTT,CSARTPPYEKLFF
TRBJ2-2,TRBD2,TRBV29-1,few,TGCAGCGGCCGAAGACTAGCGGGGGAAACCGGGGAGCTGTTTTTT,CSGRRLAGETGELFF
TRBJ2-7,NA,TRBV3-1,few,TGTGCCAGCAGCCAACGACCGGGATCCCGAGGGTACGAGCAGTACTTC,CASSQRPGSRGYEQYF
TRBJ2-2,NA,TRBV15,few,TGTGCCACCAGCAGCACAGGACCCGCGAACACCGGGGAGCTGTTTTTT,CATSSTGPANTGELFF
TRBJ2-2,TRBD1,TRBV12-3/TRBV12-4,few,TGTGCCAGCAGCCGCGGACAGGGGGGCCCTCCCGGGGAGCTGTTTTTT,CASSRGQGGPPGELFF
TRBJ1-1,NA,TRBV10-2,NA,TGCGCCAGCACCGACGACAGCTTTACTGAAGCTTTCTTT,CASTDDSFTEAFF
TRBJ1-1,NA,TRBV20-1,NA,TGCAGTGCTAGAGACCGGACAGTGAACACTGAAGCTTTCTTT,CSARDRTVNTEAFF
TRBJ1-6,TRBD1,TRBV7-3,NA,TGTGCCAGCAGCCCCGGGACAGCCAATTCACCCCTCCACTTT,CASSPGTANSPLHF
TRBJ2-5,TRBD1,TRBV3-1,many,TGTGCCAGCAGTCCGCGACAGGGTGTGGAGACCCAGTACTTC,CASSPRQGVETQYF
TRBJ2-4,NA,TRBV3-1,NA,TGTGCCAGCAGCCAAGTGCGGCGGGGTAAAAACATTCAGTACTTC,CASSQVRRGKNIQYF
TRBJ1-1,NA,TRBV10-3,many,TGTGCCATCATTACTACCGAAGCTTTCTTT,CAIITTEAFF
TRBJ2-1,TRBD2,TRBV18,many,TGTGCCAGCTCACCCCCTGCGGGGGACCCCCCTGAGCAGTTCTTC,CASSPPAGDPPEQFF
TRBJ2-1,TRBD1,TRBV2,NA,TGTGCCAGCAGACAGGGGGGCGGTGAGCAGTTCTTC,CASRQGGGEQFF
TRBJ2-7,NA,TRBV5-1,NA,TGCGCCAGCGGGCGAGAGGATACCTACGAGCAGTACTTC,CASGREDTYEQYF
TRBJ2-7,NA,TRBV11-2,many,TGTGCCAGCAGCCGAGCCAGCGGGTCCTACGAGCAGTACTTC,CASSRASGSYEQYF
TRBJ2-6,NA,TRBV20-1,many,TGCAGTGCTCGGACTCCCGGGGCTGGGGCCAACGTCCTGACTTTC,CSARTPGAGANVLTF
TRBJ1-3,NA,TRBV10-3,NA,TGTGCCATCAGTGCCGCCGTTCAGGGTACCGGAAACACCATATATTTT,CAISAAVQGTGNTIYF
TRBJ2-7,TRBD1,TRBV20-1,many,TGCAGTGCTAGAAAACCGGGACAGGGTCACTACGAGCAGTACTTC,CSARKPGQGHYEQYF
TRBJ2-2,NA,TRBV7-9,NA,TGTGCCAGCAGCTTTACATCGGGGCGGACCGGGGAGCTGTTTTTT,CASSFTSGRTGELFF
TRBJ2-3,NA,TRBV2,NA,TGTGCCAGCAGTTCACCTTATTCTAGCACAGATACGCAGTATTTT,CASSSPYSSTDTQYF
TRBJ1-1,NA,TRBV30,few,TGTGCCTGGAGGTCATTAGGTACTGAAGCTTTCTTT,CAWRSLGTEAFF
TRBJ2-7,TRBD1,TRBV7-8,many,TGTGCCAGCAAGCCGGGACAGGTATCAGGCGAGCAGTACTTC,CASKPGQVSGEQYF
TRBJ2-1,NA,TRBV12-5,few,TGTGCTAGTGGGGCCCGGGTAAATGAGCAGTTCTTC,CASGARVNEQFF
TRBJ2-2,NA,TRBV10-3,NA,TGTGCCATCAGCCCGGGGGCGAGCTACACCGGGGAGCTGTTTTTT,CAISPGASYTGELFF
TRBJ1-2,NA,TRBV7-3,many,TGTGCCAGCAGCCCGACAGAGGCTAACTATGGCTACACCTTC,CASSPTEANYGYTF
TRBJ1-1,NA,TRBV5-5,NA,TGTGCCAGCAGCTTGGCCCCCCGGGCGACTGAAGCTTTCTTT,CASSLAPRATEAFF
TRBJ2-6,NA,TRBV7-2,few,TGTGCCAGCAGCTTAGAAGGCCCTAGGTCTGGGGCCAACGTCCTGACTTTC,CASSLEGPRSGANVLTF
TRBJ2-2,NA,TRBV4-2,NA,TGTGCCAGCAGCCAAGAGCAGGGGCAATCATCCGGGGAGCTGTTTTTT,CASSQEQGQSSGELFF
TRBJ1-1,NA,TRBV6-2/TRBV6-3,few,TGTGCCAGCAGTTACGCGGGCGGGAACACTGAAGCTTTCTTT,CASSYAGGNTEAFF
TRBJ2-3,NA,TRBV11-3,few,TGTGCCAGCAGCTTAACCGGAAATACGCAGTATTTT,CASSLTGNTQYF
TRBJ1-4,NA,TRBV13,many,TGTGCCAGCAGCTTAGCCGGAGCTGGCGAAAAACTGTTTTTT,CASSLAGAGEKLFF
TRBJ2-7,NA,TRBV7-9,NA,TGTGCCAGCAGCCCTACAGGATACGAGCAGTACTTC,CASSPTGYEQYF
TRBJ2-3,NA,TRBV7-2,NA,TGTGCCAGCAGCTTGGCGACCTTCCTGTCTAGCACAGATACGCAGTATTTT,CASSLATFLSSTDTQYF
TRBJ2-7,NA,TRBV6-5,few,TGTGCCAGCAGTTACTCAGGGGTGACGCCGTTCGAGCAGTACTTC,CASSYSGVTPFEQYF
TRBJ1-1,NA,TRBV3-1,few,TGTGCCAGCGGCAGGCCGTGGACTGAAGCTTTCTTT,CASGRPWTEAFF
TRBJ2-2,NA,TRBV24-1,many,TGTGCCACGGTGGGCATGACCGGGGAGCTGTTTTTT,CATVGMTGELFF
TRBJ2-1,NA,TRBV4-3,few,TGCGCCAGCAGCCAAGATCGTCAGTCCGGAGGGGGTGAGCAGTTCTTC,CASSQDRQSGGGEQFF
TRBJ1-6,NA,TRBV29-1,medium-sized,TGCAGCGCTTCAATAGATGGAGGGTCACCCCTCCACTTT,CSASIDGGSPLHF
TRBJ2-1,TRBD1,TRBV5-1,NA,TGCGCCAGCCGACAGGGGGCCTACAATGAGCAGTTCTTC,CASRQGAYNEQFF
TRBJ2-7,TRBD2,TRBV19,NA,TGTGCCAGTAGTATTAGCGGGGGAGGGGACGAGCAGTACTTC,CASSISGGGDEQYF
TRBJ2-3,NA,TRBV2,few,TGTGCCAGCAAGCCCGTAGGGGGTACAGATACGCAGTATTTT,CASKPVGGTDTQYF
TRBJ1-4,NA,TRBV7-9,NA,TGTGCCAGCAGCTCTAGCGCAAGGGTGGTGGATGAAAAACTGTTTTTT,CASSSSARVVDEKLFF
TRBJ1-1,NA,TRBV20-1,many,TGCAGTGTGAGACCGTGGGAGAACACTGAAGCTTTCTTT,CSVRPWENTEAFF
TRBJ1-2,NA,TRBV30,NA,TGTGCCTGGCAGGGTAATCCTAACTATGGCTACACCTTC,CAWQGNPNYGYTF